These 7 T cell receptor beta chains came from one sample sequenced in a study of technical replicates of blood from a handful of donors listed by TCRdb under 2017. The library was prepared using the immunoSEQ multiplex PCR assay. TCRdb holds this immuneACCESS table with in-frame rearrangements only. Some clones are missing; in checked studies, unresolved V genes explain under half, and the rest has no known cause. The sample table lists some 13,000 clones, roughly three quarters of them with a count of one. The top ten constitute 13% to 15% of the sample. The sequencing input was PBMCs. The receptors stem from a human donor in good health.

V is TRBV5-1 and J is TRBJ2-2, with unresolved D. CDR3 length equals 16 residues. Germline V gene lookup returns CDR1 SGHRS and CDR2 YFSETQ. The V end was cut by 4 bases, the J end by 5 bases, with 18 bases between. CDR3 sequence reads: CASSETGSTETGELFF. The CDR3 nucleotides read TGCGCCAGCAGCGAGACCGGGTCCACTGAAACCGGGGAGCTGTTTTTT.

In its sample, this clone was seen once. CDR3 in DNA: TGCAGCGTCGTGGGACGGACAGTGGGCACTGAAGCTTTCTTT. It specifies CSVVGRTVGTEAFF. The rearrangement uses TRBV29-1 and TRBJ1-1; D possibly corresponds to TRBD1 (6 bases). The CDR3 totals 14 residues. Germline V gene data show CDR1 as SQVTM and CDR2 as ANQGSEA. The germline V and J ends were trimmed by 6 bases and 4 bases, with 18 bases remaining between them.

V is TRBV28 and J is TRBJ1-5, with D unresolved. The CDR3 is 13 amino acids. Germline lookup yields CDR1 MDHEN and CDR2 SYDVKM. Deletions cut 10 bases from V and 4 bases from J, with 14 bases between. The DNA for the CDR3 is TGTGCCACCCGAGGATTCCCGAATCAGCCCCAGCATTTT. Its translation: CATRGFPNQPQHF. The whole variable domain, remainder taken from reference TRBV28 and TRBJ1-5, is DVKVTQSSRYLVKRTGEKVFLECVQDMDHENMFWYRQDPGLGLRLIYFSYDVKMKEKGDIPEGYSVSREKKERFSLILESASTNQTSMYLCATRGFPNQPQHFGDGTRLSIL.

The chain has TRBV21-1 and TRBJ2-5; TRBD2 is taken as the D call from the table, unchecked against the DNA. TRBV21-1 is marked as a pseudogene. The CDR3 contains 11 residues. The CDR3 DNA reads TGTGCCAGACTACCTCAAGAGACCCAGTACTTC. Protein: CARLPQETQYF.

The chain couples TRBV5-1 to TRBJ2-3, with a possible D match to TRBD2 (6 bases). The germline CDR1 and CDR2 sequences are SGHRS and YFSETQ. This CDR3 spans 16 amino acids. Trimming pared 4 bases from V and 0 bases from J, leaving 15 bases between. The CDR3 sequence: CASSPPAGSSTDTQYF. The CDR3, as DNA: TGCGCCAGCAGCCCCCCTGCGGGGTCGAGCACAGATACGCAGTATTTT.

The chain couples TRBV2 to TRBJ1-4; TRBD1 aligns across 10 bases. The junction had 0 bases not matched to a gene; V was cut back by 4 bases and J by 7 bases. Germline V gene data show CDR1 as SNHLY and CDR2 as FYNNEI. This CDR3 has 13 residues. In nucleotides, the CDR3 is TGTGCCAGCAGTGGGGACAGGGGTGAAAAACTGTTTTTT. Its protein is CASSGDRGEKLFF.

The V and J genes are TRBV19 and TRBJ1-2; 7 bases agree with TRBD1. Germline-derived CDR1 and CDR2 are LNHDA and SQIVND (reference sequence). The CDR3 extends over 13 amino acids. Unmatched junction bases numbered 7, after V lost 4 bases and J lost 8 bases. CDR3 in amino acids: CASSTWDSGGYTF. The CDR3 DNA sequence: TGTGCCAGTAGTACCTGGGACAGCGGCGGCTACACCTTC.